The 17 T cell receptor beta chains given below trace back to one sample, sequenced in a study of control samples from healthy donors and cancer patients. Here immunoSEQ multiplex PCR was the method, and the copy in TCRdb shows in-frame clones only, minus some. The profile shows 90,000 or so clones, roughly 80% of them singletons. Sequencing was performed on PBMCs. These receptors all stem from a man between 65 and 79 years old with lung cancer.

In nucleotides, the CDR3 is TGTGCCAGCAGCTCGCCGGACAGGGGACAAACCGGGGAGCTGTTTTTT. It translates to CASSSPDRGQTGELFF. The chain has TRBV7-2 and TRBJ2-2; 9 bases align to TRBD1. Germline V lookup: CDR1 SGHTA, CDR2 FQGNSA. With V trimmed by 4 bases and J by 5 bases, 8 bases remained unmatched. The CDR3 has 16 residues.

This rearrangement joins TRBV6-5 to TRBJ1-4; a possible D gene is TRBD1 (5 bases). The CDR3 covers 15 residues. Germline V lookup: CDR1 MNHEY, CDR2 SVGAGI. V lost 0 bases, J lost 8 bases, and 13 bases lay in between. This chain's CDR3 is CASSYSGQGREKLFF. DNA for the CDR3: TGTGCCAGCAGTTACTCGGGGCAGGGCCGGGAAAAACTGTTTTTT.

The V gene is TRBV29-1, the J gene TRBJ1-1; D gene unclear. This CDR3 region has 14 residues. Germline-derived CDR1 and CDR2 are SQVTM and ANQGSEA. Deletions cut 0 bases from V and 5 bases from J, with 13 bases between. The CDR3 DNA sequence: TGCAGCGTTGAAGACACCTACCTGGGGACTGAAGCTTTCTTT. It codes for CSVEDTYLGTEAFF.

The rearrangement links TRBV20-1 to TRBJ1-5; 9 nucleotides line up with TRBD1. Unmatched junction bases numbered 12, after V lost 3 bases and J lost 0 bases. Germline-derived CDR1 and CDR2 are DFQATT and SNEGSKA (reference sequence). The CDR3 is 18 amino acids. CDR3 in amino acids: CSASRDRVGFYSNQPQHF. DNA of the CDR3: TGCAGTGCTAGTAGGGACAGGGTGGGCTTCTATAGCAATCAGCCCCAGCATTTT.

The gene calls are TRBV30 and TRBJ1-1; D may be TRBD1 (5 bases). Trimming cost V 3 bases and J 8 bases, with 22 bases left between them. This CDR3 has 15 amino acids. Germline-derived CDR1 and CDR2 are GTSNPN and SVGIG (reference sequence). CDR3: CAWRFKGKGPKEAFF. In DNA, the CDR3 is TGTGCCTGGAGGTTTAAAGGAAAGGGGCCAAAAGAAGCTTTCTTT.

This sequence joins TRBV25-1 and TRBJ1-3, with D perhaps TRBD1 (6 bases). Germline CDR1 is MGHDK and CDR2 is SYGVNS. The CDR3 is made up of 15 amino acids. V was shortened by 8 bases and J by 0 bases, with 14 bases between the two germline ends. The DNA for the CDR3 is TGTGCCAGCTCGGACAGATATCCCTCTGGAAACACCATATATTTT. It codes for CASSDRYPSGNTIYF.

The gene calls are TRBV20-1 and TRBJ2-7; 7 nucleotides agree with TRBD1. Germline values: CDR1 DFQATT, CDR2 SNEGSKA (reference sequence). The CDR3 consists of 13 residues. J gave up 3 bases and V 3 bases, and 5 bases lay outside the gene matches. The DNA for the CDR3 is TGCAGTGCTAGTGAGGGACAGCACTACGAGCAGTACTTC. It translates to CSASEGQHYEQYF.

The rearrangement uses TRBV9 and TRBJ1-2, with D uncertain. V shed 4 bases and J shed 5 bases, with 12 bases lying between them. The CDR3 runs to 13 residues. Germline CDR1 is SGDLS and CDR2 is YYNGEE. Written as DNA, the CDR3 is TGTGCCAGCAGCCGTGGAGGTTCGTATGGCTACACCTTC. Amino acids: CASSRGGSYGYTF.

The V gene is TRBV6-1, the J gene TRBJ1-1, with unresolved D. Per germline, CDR1 MNHNS and CDR2 SASEGT. V was pared by 2 bases and J by 1 base, with 11 bases between. This CDR3 contains 15 residues. The CDR3 nucleotides read TGTGCCAGCAGTGAAAGAGGCAGTTGGAACACTGAAGCTTTCTTT. This codes for CASSERGSWNTEAFF.

This clone was counted a few times. The J gene is TRBJ2-1, the V gene TRBV5-8; D not certain. This CDR3 is 14 amino acids long. Germline CDR1 is SGHTS and CDR2 is YDEGEE. Trimming removed 6 bases from V and 3 bases from J, with 13 bases in between. CDR3 region: CASTLGTVYNEQFF. For the CDR3, the DNA is TGTGCCAGCACCCTGGGTACAGTCTACAATGAGCAGTTCTTC.

This clone was observed a single time. This sequence joins TRBV6-2 or TRBV6-3 and TRBJ2-1, with TRBD1 matching over 9 bases. This CDR3 is built from 15 residues. Trimming removed 6 bases from V and 5 bases from J; junction bases left unmatched: 8. The germline V gene encodes CDR1 MNHEY and CDR2 SVGEGT. The DNA for the CDR3 is TGTGCCAGCAGCTTACAGGGGGCGCGGAACAATGAGCAGTTCTTC. Translated, it gives CASSLQGARNNEQFF.

This clone came up a few times. The rearrangement joins TRBV9 to TRBJ1-4; 7 bases are a match to TRBD1. CDR1 is SGDLS, CDR2 YYNGEE, per germline. The CDR3 extends over 15 amino acids. After removal of 3 bases from V and 7 bases from J, the junction contained 9 bases not matched to a gene. CDR3 sequence reads: CASSAGDRDAEKLFF. CDR3 nucleotides: TGTGCCAGCAGCGCTGGTGACAGGGATGCTGAAAAACTGTTTTTT.

This clone was observed a single time. V and J are TRBV5-5 and TRBJ2-7; D might be TRBD1 or TRBD2, each matching 5 bases. Germline V gene sequence: CDR1 SGHKS, CDR2 YYEKEE (reference sequence). The V end was cut by 3 bases, the J end by 6 bases, with 13 bases between. This CDR3 has 13 residues. The CDR3 nucleotides read TGTGCCAGCAGCTCCGGGGCAATGGGCGAGCAGTACTTC. This translates into CASSSGAMGEQYF.

The chain has TRBV18 and TRBJ1-4, with no clear D. CDR3 length equals 16 residues. Per germline, CDR1 KGHSH and CDR2 LQKENI. The ends were cut back, 6 bases at V and 5 bases at J, with 19 bases in the middle. The CDR3 DNA sequence: TGTGCCAGCTCCCCCGGTCGCGAGGGTGCGAATGAAAAACTGTTTTTT. Its protein product is CASSPGREGANEKLFF.

This rearrangement joins TRBV18 to TRBJ2-1; 11 bases map to TRBD2. J gave up 1 base and V 8 bases, and 7 bases lay outside the gene matches. The CDR3 contains 16 residues. The germline CDR1 and CDR2 sequences are KGHSH and LQKENI. DNA of the CDR3: TGTGCCAGCCCTCCGACTAGCGGGGCGTCCTACAATGAGCAGTTCTTC. This translates into CASPPTSGASYNEQFF.

This clone showed up just a few times. The chain recombines TRBV3-1 (or the pseudogene TRBV3-2) with TRBJ2-3; 9 nucleotides match TRBD2. The germline V gene has CDR1 LGHDT and CDR2 YNNKEL (reference sequence). This CDR3 comprises 18 residues. The ends lost 0 bases at V and 3 bases at J; junction bases unmatched: 10. CDR3 protein: CASSQEGLTAGGTDTQYF. As DNA, the CDR3 is TGTGCCAGCAGCCAAGAAGGTTTAACGGCGGGGGGGACAGATACGCAGTATTTT.

The V gene is TRBV6-5, the J gene TRBJ2-1; TRBD2 might be the D (6 bases). Germline CDR1 and CDR2: MNHEY and SVGAGI. This CDR3 contains 14 residues. V was pared by 6 bases and J by 14 bases, with 23 bases between. Written as DNA, the CDR3 is TGTGCCAGCAGACCCAGGGAGGTCGGGGCCCGCAAGTTCTTC. Translation: CASRPREVGARKFF.